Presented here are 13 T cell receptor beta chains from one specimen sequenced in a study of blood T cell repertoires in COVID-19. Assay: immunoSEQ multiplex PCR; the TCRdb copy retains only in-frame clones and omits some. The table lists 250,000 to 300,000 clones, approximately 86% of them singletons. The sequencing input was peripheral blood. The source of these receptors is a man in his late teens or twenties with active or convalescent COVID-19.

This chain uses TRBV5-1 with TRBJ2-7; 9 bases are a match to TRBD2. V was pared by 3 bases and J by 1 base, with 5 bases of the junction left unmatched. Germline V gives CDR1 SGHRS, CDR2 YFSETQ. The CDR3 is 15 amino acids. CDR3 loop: CASSSETSGSYEQYF. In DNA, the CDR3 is TGCGCCAGCAGCTCAGAGACTAGCGGTTCCTACGAGCAGTACTTC.

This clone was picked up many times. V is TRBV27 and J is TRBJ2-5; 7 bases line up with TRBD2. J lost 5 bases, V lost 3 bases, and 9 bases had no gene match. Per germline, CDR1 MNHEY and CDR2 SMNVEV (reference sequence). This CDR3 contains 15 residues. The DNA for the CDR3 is TGTGCCAGCAGTTTCATGGTGGGAGGGCCGGAGACCCAGTACTTC. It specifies CASSFMVGGPETQYF.

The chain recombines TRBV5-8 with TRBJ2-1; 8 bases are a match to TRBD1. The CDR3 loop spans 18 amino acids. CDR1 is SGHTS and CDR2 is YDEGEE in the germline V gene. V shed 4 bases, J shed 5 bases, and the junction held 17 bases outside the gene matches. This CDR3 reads CASSPLGTDRVLNNEQFF. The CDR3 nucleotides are TGTGCCAGCAGCCCATTGGGAACGGACAGGGTCCTTAACAATGAGCAGTTCTTC.

In nucleotides, the CDR3 is TGTGCCAGCAGGTCACAGGTCACTAGCAATCAGCCCCAGCATTTT. This sequence encodes CASRSQVTSNQPQHF. The chain carries TRBV28 and TRBJ1-5; maybe TRBD1 (5 bases). CDR3 size: 15 residues. Deletions cut 6 bases from V and 0 bases from J, with 12 bases between. From germline, CDR1 is MDHEN and CDR2 SYDVKM.

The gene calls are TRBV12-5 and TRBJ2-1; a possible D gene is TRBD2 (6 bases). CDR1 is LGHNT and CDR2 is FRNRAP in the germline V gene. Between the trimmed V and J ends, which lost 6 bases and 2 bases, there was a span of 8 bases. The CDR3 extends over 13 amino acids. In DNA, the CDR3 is TGTGCTAGTGGCTCTAGCGCCTACAATGAGCAGTTCTTC. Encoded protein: CASGSSAYNEQFF.

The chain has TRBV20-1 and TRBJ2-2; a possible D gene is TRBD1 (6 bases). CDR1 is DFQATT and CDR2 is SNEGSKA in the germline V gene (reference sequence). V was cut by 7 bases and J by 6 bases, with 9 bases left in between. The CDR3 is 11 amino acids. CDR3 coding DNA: TGCAGTGTCCGACAGGCCGGGGAGCTGTTTTTT. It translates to CSVRQAGELFF.

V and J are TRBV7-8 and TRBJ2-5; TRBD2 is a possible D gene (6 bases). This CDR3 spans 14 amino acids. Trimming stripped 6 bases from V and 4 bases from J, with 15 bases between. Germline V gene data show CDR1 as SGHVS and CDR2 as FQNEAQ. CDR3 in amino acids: CASSSPSSVETQYF. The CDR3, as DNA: TGTGCCAGCAGTTCCCCTTCTAGCGTAGAGACCCAGTACTTC.

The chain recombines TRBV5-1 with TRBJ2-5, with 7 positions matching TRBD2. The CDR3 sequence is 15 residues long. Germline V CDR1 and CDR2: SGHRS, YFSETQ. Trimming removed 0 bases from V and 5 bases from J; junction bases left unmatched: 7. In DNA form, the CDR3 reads TGCGCCAGCAGCTTGGCCTCGAGGGGAGGGGAGACCCAGTACTTC. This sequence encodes CASSLASRGGETQYF.

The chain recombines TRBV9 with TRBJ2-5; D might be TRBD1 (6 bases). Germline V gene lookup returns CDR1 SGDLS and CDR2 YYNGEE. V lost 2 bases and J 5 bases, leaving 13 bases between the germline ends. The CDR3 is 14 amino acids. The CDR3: CASSVSGVGETQYF. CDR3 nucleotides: TGTGCCAGCAGCGTGTCAGGGGTGGGCGAGACCCAGTACTTC.

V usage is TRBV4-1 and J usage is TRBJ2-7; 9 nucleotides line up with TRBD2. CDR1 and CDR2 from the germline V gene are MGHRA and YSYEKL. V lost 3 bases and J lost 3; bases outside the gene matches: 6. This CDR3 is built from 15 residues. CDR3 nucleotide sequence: TGCGCCAGCAGCCACACTACTAGCGGGTTCTACGAGCAGTACTTC. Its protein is CASSHTTSGFYEQYF.

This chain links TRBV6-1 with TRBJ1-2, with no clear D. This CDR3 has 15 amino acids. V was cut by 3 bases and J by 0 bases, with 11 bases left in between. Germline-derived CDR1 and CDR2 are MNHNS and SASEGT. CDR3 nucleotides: TGTGCCAGCAGTGACCCACCGGGGACTAACTATGGCTACACCTTC. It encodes CASSDPPGTNYGYTF.

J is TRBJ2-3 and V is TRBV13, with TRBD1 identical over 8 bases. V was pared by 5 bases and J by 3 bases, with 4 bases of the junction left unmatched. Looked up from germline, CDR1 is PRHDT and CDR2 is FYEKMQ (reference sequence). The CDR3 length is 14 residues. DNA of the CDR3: TGTGCCAGCAGCCAACGGACAGGGACAGATACGCAGTATTTT. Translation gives CASSQRTGTDTQYF. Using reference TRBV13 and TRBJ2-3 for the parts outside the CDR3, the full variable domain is AAGVIQSPRHLIKEKRETATLKCYPIPRHDTVYWYQQGPGQDPQFLISFYEKMQSDKGSIPDRFSAQQFSDYHSELNMSSLELGDSALYFCASSQRTGTDTQYFGPGTRLTVL.

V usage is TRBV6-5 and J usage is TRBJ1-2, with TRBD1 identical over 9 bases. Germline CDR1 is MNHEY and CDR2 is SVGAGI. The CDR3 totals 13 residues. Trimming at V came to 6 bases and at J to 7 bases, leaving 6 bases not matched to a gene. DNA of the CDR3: TGTGCCAGCAGCCTGGACAGGGGCTTTGGCTACACCTTC. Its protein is CASSLDRGFGYTF.